The 31 T cell receptor beta chains in this list originate from one sample, sequenced in a study of blood T cell repertoires in COVID-19. Libraries were prepared by immunoSEQ multiplex PCR; TCRdb keeps only in-frame clonotypes and omits some of them. The repertoire holds about 210,000 clones, with 90% to 95% as singletons. Sequenced input: peripheral blood. These TCRs come from a man aged 25 to 45 with acute or convalescent COVID-19.

This clone appeared a few times. The chain employs TRBV5-4 and TRBJ2-2; D is unresolved. CDR3 length equals 14 residues. Per the germline V gene, CDR1 is SGHNT and CDR2 is YYREEE (reference sequence). V was cut by 7 bases and J by 1 base, with 11 bases left in between. The CDR3, as DNA: TGTGCCAGCCACCTCCGAGGGAACACCGGGGAGCTGTTTTTT. This encodes CASHLRGNTGELFF. The full variable domain, in which reference TRBV5-4 and TRBJ2-2 provide the parts outside the CDR3, is ETGVTQSPTHLIKTRGQQVTLRCSSQSGHNTVSWYQQALGQGPQFIFQYYREEENGRGNFPPRFSGLQFPNYSSELNVNALELDDSALYLCASHLRGNTGELFFGEGSRLTVL.

The chain joins TRBV19 to TRBJ2-5, with D tentatively TRBD2 (5 bases). Trimming took 5 bases from V and 7 from J, leaving 11 bases between them. Germline assignment: CDR1 LNHDA and CDR2 SQIVND (reference sequence). This CDR3 is 12 amino acids long. The DNA for the CDR3 is TGTGCCAGTAGTCCCCGGGATGGGACCCAGTACTTC. This codes for CASSPRDGTQYF.

This chain joins TRBV3-1 (or the pseudogene TRBV3-2) and TRBJ1-2; 7 bases match TRBD1. Trimming removed 0 bases from V and 6 bases from J; junction bases left unmatched: 16. The CDR3 runs 18 residues. In germline, CDR1 is LGHDT, CDR2 YNNKEL (reference sequence). CDR3 sequence reads: CASSQDAGLGGSGHGYTF. CDR3 in DNA: TGTGCCAGCAGCCAAGATGCGGGTTTAGGGGGCTCGGGACATGGCTACACCTTC.

The chain links TRBV5-1 to TRBJ2-1, with 9 positions matching TRBD1. This CDR3 spans 16 amino acids. Trimming cost V 1 base and J 8 bases; bases outside gene matches: 10. Germline loops: CDR1 SGHRS, CDR2 YFSETQ. The CDR3 reads CASSLFVQGAGDEQFF. CDR3 nucleotide sequence: TGCGCCAGCAGCTTGTTTGTACAGGGGGCAGGGGATGAGCAGTTCTTC.

The chain joins TRBV5-1 to TRBJ2-1; 9 nucleotides match TRBD2. CDR1 is SGHRS, CDR2 YFSETQ, per germline. The CDR3 sequence is 16 residues long. The V and J ends lost 5 bases and 6 bases, in that order; junction bases with no gene match: 12. The CDR3 loop is CASRAQAGGGVNEQFF. Written as DNA, the CDR3 is TGCGCCAGCAGGGCCCAAGCTGGCGGGGGGGTCAATGAGCAGTTCTTC.

This chain joins TRBV27 and TRBJ2-6, with 7 bases fitting TRBD1. This CDR3 is 15 amino acids long. The trim removed 2 bases at V and 2 bases at J, leaving 0 bases unmatched. In germline, CDR1 is MNHEY, CDR2 SMNVEV (reference sequence). In DNA form, the CDR3 reads TGTGCCAGCAGTTTAGACAGGGCTGGGGCCAACGTCCTGACTTTC. Translated: CASSLDRAGANVLTF.

The chain couples TRBV25-1 to TRBJ2-7; 8 bases map to TRBD1. Germline V gene data show CDR1 as MGHDK and CDR2 as SYGVNS. This CDR3 has 13 amino acids. The ends lost 6 bases at V and 5 bases at J; junction bases unmatched: 6. CDR3 sequence (DNA): TGTGCCAGCAGAGGGACAGGTGGCCACGAGCAGTACTTC. It codes for CASRGTGGHEQYF.

The V and J genes are TRBV1 and TRBJ2-3; the table's D call, TRBD2, was not checked against the DNA. TRBV1 is flagged as a pseudogene. The CDR3 is 18 amino acids. The CDR3 here is CTSSQDEREGPHTDTQYF. The CDR3, as DNA: TGCACCAGCAGCCAAGATGAGCGGGAGGGCCCTCACACAGATACGCAGTATTTT.

The rearrangement joins TRBV7-6 to TRBJ2-2, with D hard to call. With 5 bases removed from V and 5 bases from J, the gap between germline ends came to 6 bases. Germline CDR1 and CDR2: SGHVS and FNYEAQ. The CDR3 loop spans 12 amino acids. The CDR3 reads CASSPLTGELFF. The CDR3 coding sequence is TGTGCCAGCAGCCCTTTGACCGGGGAGCTGTTTTTT.

The rearrangement links TRBV30 to TRBJ1-5, with TRBD1 as a possible D gene (5 bases). The CDR3 length is 16 residues. The V end was cut by 3 bases, the J end by 2 bases, with 17 bases between. CDR1 and CDR2 (germline): GTSNPN, SVGIG (reference sequence). CDR3 coding DNA: TGTGCCTGGAGCTCAGGGAGGGGACCGGGCAATCAGCCCCAGCATTTT. Encoded protein: CAWSSGRGPGNQPQHF.

This chain links TRBV19 with TRBJ2-2; D unresolved. This CDR3 has 15 residues. V lost 2 bases and J lost 1, with 8 bases in between. Germline V CDR1 and CDR2: LNHDA, SQIVND (reference sequence). CDR3 coding DNA: TGTGCCAGTAGTATAAGTTCAGGGAACACCGGGGAGCTGTTTTTT. Amino acid sequence: CASSISSGNTGELFF.

The chain links TRBV4-1 to TRBJ1-6; perhaps TRBD1 as D (6 bases). CDR1 is MGHRA, CDR2 YSYEKL, per germline. The CDR3 extends over 16 amino acids. V shed 3 bases and J shed 5 bases, with 14 bases lying between them. The CDR3 DNA is TGCGCCAGCAGCCACCTACAGGGATTCGATAATTCACCCCTCCACTTT. This sequence encodes CASSHLQGFDNSPLHF.

The genes are TRBV11-2 and TRBJ2-2, with 7 bases that match TRBD1. CDR3 length: 15 amino acids. Germline V gives CDR1 SGHAT, CDR2 FQNNGV. Trimming at V came to 1 base and at J to 3 bases, leaving 2 bases not matched to a gene. This chain's CDR3 is CASSLAGGDTGELFF. DNA for the CDR3: TGTGCCAGCAGCTTAGCAGGGGGTGACACCGGGGAGCTGTTTTTT.

The V gene is TRBV4-2, the J gene TRBJ2-1; perhaps TRBD2 as D (5 bases). The CDR3 runs to 14 residues. V lost 1 base and J 5 bases, leaving 9 bases between the germline ends. Germline V lookup: CDR1 LGHNA, CDR2 YNFKEQ. The CDR3, as DNA: TGTGCCAGCAGCCAAGGGACTTACGACAATGAGCAGTTCTTC. Protein product: CASSQGTYDNEQFF.

The J gene is TRBJ1-5, the V gene TRBV13, with D possibly being TRBD1 (5 bases). CDR1 and CDR2 (germline): PRHDT, FYEKMQ (reference sequence). Trimming stripped 7 bases from V and 0 bases from J, with 13 bases between. The CDR3 length is 15 residues. In DNA, the CDR3 is TGTGCCAGCAACCCGACAGATATTAGCAATCAGCCCCAGCATTTT. This translates into CASNPTDISNQPQHF.

The genes are TRBV6-6 and TRBJ1-1; D call uncertain. This CDR3 is built from 14 residues. From germline, CDR1 is MNHNY and CDR2 SVGAGI (reference sequence). V lost 4 bases and J 2 bases, leaving 11 bases between the germline ends. The CDR3 DNA reads TGTGCCAGCAGTTTAACGGCGGGAAACACTGAAGCTTTCTTT. It codes for CASSLTAGNTEAFF.

The rearrangement uses TRBV28 and TRBJ2-1; D is undetermined. The germline V gene encodes CDR1 MDHEN and CDR2 SYDVKM. Deletions cut 2 bases from V and 4 bases from J, with 6 bases between. This CDR3 comprises 13 residues. In nucleotides, the CDR3 is TGTGCCAGCAGTTTAGGCAGTTACAATGAGCAGTTCTTC. This gives the protein CASSLGSYNEQFF.

The CDR3 is CASSLRPSANEQFF. The CDR3 DNA reads as TGTGCCAGCAGCTTAAGGCCTAGCGCAAATGAGCAGTTCTTC. The rearrangement uses TRBV13 and TRBJ2-1; perhaps TRBD2 as D (6 bases). The ends were cut back, 2 bases at V and 7 bases at J, with 12 bases in the middle. Germline CDR1 PRHDT, CDR2 FYEKMQ (reference sequence). The CDR3 has 14 amino acids. Supplemented by reference TRBV13 and TRBJ2-1, the full variable domain reads AAGVIQSPRHLIKEKRETATLKCYPIPRHDTVYWYQQGPGQDPQFLISFYEKMQSDKGSIPDRFSAQQFSDYHSELNMSSLELGDSALYFCASSLRPSANEQFFGPGTRLTVL.

The chain combines TRBV3-1 (or the pseudogene TRBV3-2) with TRBJ1-6; D might be TRBD1 (5 bases). The CDR3 spans 18 residues. V lost 1 base, J lost 4 bases, and 17 bases lay in between. From germline, CDR1 is LGHDT and CDR2 YNNKEL (reference sequence). The CDR3 protein is CASSQGRVAVGYNSPLHF. The CDR3 nucleotides read TGTGCCAGCAGCCAAGGCAGGGTCGCCGTGGGGTATAATTCACCCCTCCACTTT.

The chain carries TRBV30 and TRBJ1-4; TRBD1 matches at 8 bases. Germline trimming cut 3 bases from V and 6 bases from J; bases unmatched to any gene: 6. Germline CDR1 GTSNPN, CDR2 SVGIG (reference sequence). This CDR3 is built from 14 residues. The CDR3 loop is CAWSDGTGDEKLFF. In DNA form, the CDR3 reads TGTGCCTGGAGCGACGGGACAGGAGATGAAAAACTGTTTTTT.

This sequence joins TRBV10-1 and TRBJ2-3; tentative D call: TRBD1 (5 bases). This CDR3 contains 15 residues. V dropped 7 bases and J dropped 0 bases, with 14 bases sitting between them. The germline V gene has CDR1 WNHNN and CDR2 SYGVQD (reference sequence). CDR3 residues: CASTLGRSSTDTQYF. The CDR3 DNA reads as TGCGCCAGCACCCTGGGGCGGTCTAGCACAGATACGCAGTATTTT.

In this sample, this clone turned up once. The chain is built from TRBV9 and TRBJ2-1; 7 bases are shared with TRBD2. CDR3 length: 15 residues. The V segment lost 0 bases and the J segment 8 bases; nucleotides outside the gene matches: 8. Germline CDR1 SGDLS, CDR2 YYNGEE. The CDR3 sequence is CASSVAASGGDEQFF. The CDR3 DNA reads as TGTGCCAGCAGCGTAGCGGCTAGCGGAGGGGATGAGCAGTTCTTC.

This clone has only a few counts. The chain carries TRBV2 and TRBJ1-4; D unresolved. Trimming cost V 1 base and J 4 bases, with 10 bases left between them. The CDR3 spans 15 residues. CDR1 and CDR2 from the germline V gene are SNHLY and FYNNEI. The CDR3 sequence is CASSEEAGSNEKLFF. The CDR3 DNA follows: TGTGCCAGCAGTGAAGAAGCCGGGAGTAATGAAAAACTGTTTTTT.

V and J are TRBV11-2 and TRBJ2-5; D not certain. The CDR3 extends over 12 amino acids. Trimming removed 0 bases from V and 6 bases from J, with 5 bases in between. From germline, CDR1 is SGHAT and CDR2 FQNNGV. The CDR3 DNA reads TGTGCCAGCAGCTTAGACGGTCAGACCCAGTACTTC. Residues: CASSLDGQTQYF.

The chain carries TRBV5-1 and TRBJ2-7; 8 bases line up with TRBD1. The J segment lost 2 bases and the V segment lost 4 bases, leaving 14 bases of the junction unmatched. CDR3 length equals 17 residues. Germline V lookup: CDR1 SGHRS, CDR2 YFSETQ. CDR3 bases: TGCGCCAGCAGCCAAGATCCCTCAGGGGGCTTAGCCTACGAGCAGTACTTC. This sequence encodes CASSQDPSGGLAYEQYF.

The rearrangement joins TRBV2 to TRBJ1-1; TRBD1 aligns across 7 bases. The CDR3 extends over 14 amino acids. V trimming: 5 bases; J trimming: 5 bases; junction bases outside the gene matches: 8. The germline V gene has CDR1 SNHLY and CDR2 FYNNEI. The CDR3 region is CASSRQGSRTEAFF. The CDR3 DNA reads TGTGCCAGCAGTAGACAGGGTAGTCGGACTGAAGCTTTCTTT.

V gene TRBV6-5 combines with J gene TRBJ1-1; D possibly corresponds to TRBD1 (5 bases). Trimming shortened V by 6 bases and J by 6 bases, and 17 bases separated the two germline ends. Germline V gene data show CDR1 as MNHEY and CDR2 as SVGAGI. CDR3 length: 14 residues. CDR3 DNA: TGTGCCAGCAGCCTCGCTATAGGAGGGGCTGAAGCTTTCTTT. Its protein is CASSLAIGGAEAFF.

The chain employs TRBV3-1 (or the pseudogene TRBV3-2) and TRBJ2-2; D is possibly TRBD2 (6 bases). CDR3 size: 16 residues. Trimming removed 1 base from V and 1 base from J, with 10 bases in between. The germline gives CDR1 LGHDT, CDR2 YNNKEL (reference sequence). The CDR3 DNA reads TGTGCCAGCAGCCAAGTCTGGCGGGAGAACACCGGGGAGCTGTTTTTT. This codes for CASSQVWRENTGELFF.

The rearrangement links TRBV5-8 to TRBJ1-5, with 7 nucleotides matching TRBD1. Germline-derived CDR1 and CDR2 are SGHTS and YDEGEE. J gave up 0 bases and V 4 bases, and 4 bases lay outside the gene matches. This CDR3 is 15 amino acids long. The CDR3 loop reads CASSPTGSSNQPQHF. CDR3 bases: TGTGCCAGCAGCCCGACAGGGAGTAGCAATCAGCCCCAGCATTTT. The full variable domain, in which reference TRBV5-8 and TRBJ1-5 provide the parts outside the CDR3, is EAGVTQSPTHLIKTRGQQATLRCSPISGHTSVYWYQQALGLGLQFLLWYDEGEERNRGNFPPRFSGRQFPNYSSELNVNALELEDSALYLCASSPTGSSNQPQHFGDGTRLSIL.

The gene calls are TRBV19 and TRBJ2-4; 11 positions match TRBD2. The germline V gene has CDR1 LNHDA and CDR2 SQIVND (reference sequence). The junction had 12 bases not matched to a gene; V was cut back by 5 bases and J by 0 bases. CDR3 length equals 19 residues. CDR3 bases: TGTGCCAGTAGTCTCCTAGCGGGGGGCCTTAGGGTAGCCAAAAACATTCAGTACTTC. It encodes CASSLLAGGLRVAKNIQYF. Filled out from reference TRBV19 and TRBJ2-4, the complete variable domain reads DGGITQSPKYLFRKEGQNVTLSCEQNLNHDAMYWYRQDPGQGLRLIYYSQIVNDFQKGDIAEGYSVSREKKESFPLTVTSAQKNPTAFYLCASSLLAGGLRVAKNIQYFGAGTRLSVL.

The chain has TRBV19 and TRBJ2-2; 9 bases agree with TRBD1. CDR3 length: 14 residues. After removal of 6 bases from V and 5 bases from J, the junction contained 4 bases not matched to a gene. Germline V lookup: CDR1 LNHDA, CDR2 SQIVND (reference sequence). The CDR3 nucleotides are TGTGCCAGTAGGCGGGACAGGGAAACCGGGGAGCTGTTTTTT. Protein product: CASRRDRETGELFF.